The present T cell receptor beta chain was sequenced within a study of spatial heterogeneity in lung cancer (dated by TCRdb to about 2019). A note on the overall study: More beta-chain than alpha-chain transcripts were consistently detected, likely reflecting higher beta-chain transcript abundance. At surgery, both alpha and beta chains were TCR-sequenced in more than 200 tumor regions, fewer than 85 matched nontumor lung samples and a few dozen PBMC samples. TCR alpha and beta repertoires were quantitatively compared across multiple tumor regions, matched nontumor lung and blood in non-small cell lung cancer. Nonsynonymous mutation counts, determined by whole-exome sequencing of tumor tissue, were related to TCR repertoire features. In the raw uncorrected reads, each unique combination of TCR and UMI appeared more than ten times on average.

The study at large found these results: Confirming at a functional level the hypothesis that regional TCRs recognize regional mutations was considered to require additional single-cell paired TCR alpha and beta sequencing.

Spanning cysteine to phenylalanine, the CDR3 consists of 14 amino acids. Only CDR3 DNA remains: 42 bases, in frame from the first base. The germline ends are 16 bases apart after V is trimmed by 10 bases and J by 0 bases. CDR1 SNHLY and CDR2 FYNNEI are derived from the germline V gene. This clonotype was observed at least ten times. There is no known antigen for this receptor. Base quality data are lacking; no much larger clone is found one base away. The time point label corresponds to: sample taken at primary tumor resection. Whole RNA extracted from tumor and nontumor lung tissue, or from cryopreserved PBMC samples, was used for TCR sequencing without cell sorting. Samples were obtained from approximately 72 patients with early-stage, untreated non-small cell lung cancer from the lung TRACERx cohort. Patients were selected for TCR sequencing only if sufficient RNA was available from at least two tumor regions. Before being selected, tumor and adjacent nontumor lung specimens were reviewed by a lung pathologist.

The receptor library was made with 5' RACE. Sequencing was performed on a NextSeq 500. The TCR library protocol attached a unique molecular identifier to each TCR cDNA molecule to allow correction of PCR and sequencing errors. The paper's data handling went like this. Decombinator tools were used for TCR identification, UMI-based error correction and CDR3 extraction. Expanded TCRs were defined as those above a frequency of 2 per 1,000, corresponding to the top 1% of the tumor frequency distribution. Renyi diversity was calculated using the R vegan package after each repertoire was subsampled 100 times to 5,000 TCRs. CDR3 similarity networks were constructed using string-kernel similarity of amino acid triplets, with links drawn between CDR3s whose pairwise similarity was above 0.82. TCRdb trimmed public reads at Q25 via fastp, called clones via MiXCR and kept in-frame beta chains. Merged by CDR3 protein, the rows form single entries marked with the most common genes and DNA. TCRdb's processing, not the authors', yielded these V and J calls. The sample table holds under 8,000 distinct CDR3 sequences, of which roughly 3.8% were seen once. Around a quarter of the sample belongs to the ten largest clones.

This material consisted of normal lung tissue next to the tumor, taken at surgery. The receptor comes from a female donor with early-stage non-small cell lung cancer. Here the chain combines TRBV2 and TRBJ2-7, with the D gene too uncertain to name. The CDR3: CATLETANSYEQYF. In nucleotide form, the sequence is TGTGCCACTCTCGAGACGGCAAACTCCTACGAGCAGTACTTC.